This paragraph reports one TCR beta chain. This record comes from a study of blood T cell repertoires in COVID-19. After removal of 6 bases from V and 0 bases from J, the junction contained 10 bases not matched to a gene. Per germline, CDR1 LNHDA and CDR2 SQIVND (reference sequence). This CDR3 is built from 17 residues. Here immunoSEQ multiplex PCR was the method, and the copy in TCRdb shows in-frame clones only, minus some. In the table there are just under 150,000 clones, 84% of which are singletons. Specimen: peripheral blood. The sequence was obtained from a human donor in a cohort sampled during active COVID-19. The V and J genes are TRBV19 and TRBJ1-3, with TRBD1 matching 8 bases. CDR3 loop: CASSRGTGRFSGNTIYF. In nucleotides, the CDR3 is TGTGCCAGTAGCCGTGGGACAGGAAGATTCTCTGGAAACACCATATATTTT.